Detailed here is one T cell receptor (beta chain). Its antigen is unknown. No quality values exist for individual bases; no much larger clone is one base distant. From the germline V gene (reference sequence), CDR1 is SEHNR and CDR2 is FQNEAQ. At the junction V is shortened by 4 bases and J by 1 base, with 14 bases in between. CDR3 length: 16 amino acids, cysteine to phenylalanine. The sequence is cut down to CDR3 DNA, 48 bases in frame from base 1. Using the deep immunoSEQ assay, TCR CDR3 regions were amplified from genomic DNA by multiplex PCR. Extracted genomic DNA from each cell subset was distributed evenly across all wells of several immunoSEQ 96-well plates, and each plate was treated as a replicate. For unsorted PBMC, around 0.3 ug genomic DNA, equal to tens of thousands of T cell genomes, was loaded into each replicate PCR. Ten immunoSEQ deep assay plates were used to sequence the unsorted PBMC genomic DNA. Purified libraries were measured with a Qubit 3.0 fluorometer, size-checked on a Bioanalyzer 2100, and measured again with the KAPA Library Quantification kit. Every immunoSEQ 96-well plate was sequenced on a dedicated single-read 150-cycle Illumina NextSeq 550 flow cell. The authors' analysis ran thus. Because the immunoSEQ output included only junctional sequences and no quality scores, the filtering could not be the same as the filtering used for full-length reads. Sequences were annotated with PyIR, a Python wrapper for IgBLAST v1.9, using IMGT germline references to assign V/J genes and CDR3. Reads with weak V/J assignments (E-value above 1e-6), missing CDR3, stop codons, out-of-frame junctions, or ambiguous translated residues were removed. V3J clonotypes were defined as sequences sharing an identical inferred V gene, J gene, and CDR3 amino acid sequence. Percentage overlap between repertoires was computed as shared unique clonotypes divided by the size of the smaller repertoire. Richness of each repertoire was evaluated using RTK rarefaction, the Chao1 estimator, and Recon v2.1 estimates of unobserved clonotypes. Held by TCRdb, this immuneACCESS table contains in-frame sequences only and omits some clones. Under half of the omission traces to an unresolved V gene where checked; the cause of the rest is unknown. The V and J calls and clone size come from that table; D and trimming were worked out from the DNA. The sample profile shows about 560,000 clones; around 78% of them were found once. The ten largest clones capture about 12% of the sample.

The donors were healthy, HIV-negative adults who had no recently reported acute infections or vaccinations. All donors were Caucasian adults living in Nashville, Tennessee, USA. For unsorted samples, roughly 86 million PBMCs were counted and genomic DNA was extracted with the QIAamp DNA Blood Mini kit. Blood was collected by leukapheresis, and PBMCs were isolated by Ficoll-Histopaque density gradient centrifugation and then cryopreserved in liquid nitrogen vapor phase. The entry originates in a study of shared clonotypes between healthy human individuals (dated by TCRdb to 2020 to 2021). For the wider study: A few men and a couple of women, aged 18 to 49 years, made up the cohort. Per donor, leukapheresis produced somewhere between about 0.94 and 9.5 billion PBMCs. Libraries were prepared and TCR repertoires were sequenced by different laboratories using diverse techniques, in order to increase sequencing depth and limit assay-specific biases. To estimate repertoire size and how much clonotype sharing occurs between individuals, the study deeply sequenced the blood TCR repertoires of five healthy adults. Broad study findings and their caveats: Only blood was sampled, and tissue TCR repertoires likely differ from those in blood. The small number of donors limited the genetic and exposure-history diversity represented. Pairwise subsampling led to the expectation that sequencing depth would affect the degree of clonotype sharing among donors.

The rearrangement combines TRBV7-9 with TRBJ1-3; 5 matching bases give a weak D call of TRBD1. The clonotype comes from a middle-aged woman in good health. Some clones in this sample may be carry-over from other donors' samples. Sequencing was performed on PBMCs. CDR3 protein: CASSWGRGLSGNTIYF. The nucleotides are TGTGCCAGCAGCTGGGGCCGAGGGCTGTCTGGAAACACCATATATTTT.